This is a list of T cell receptor beta chains from one sample in a study of T cell responses to AZD1222 COVID-19 vaccine. Using immunoSEQ multiplex PCR, the repertoire was profiled, and TCRdb retains in-frame clones only, with some absent. This sample yields more than 95,000 clones, of which about 89% are seen a single time; about 1.6% belongs to the top ten. This specimen was peripheral blood, taken on day 0 of AZD1222 vaccination. These receptors all stem from an adult in good health. CDR3s include the opening cysteine and the closing phenylalanine or tryptophan. The D gene is left open where the match is weak.

v_call	d_call	j_call	cdr3_length	cdr3_aa
TRBV6-5	TRBD2	TRBJ2-7	15	CASSYSSKGLNGQYF
TRBV5-1	-	TRBJ2-5	13	CASSLAIQETQYF
TRBV11-2	TRBD2	TRBJ2-5	15	CASSRGGGVEETQYF
TRBV27	TRBD1	TRBJ1-2	15	CASSFSGQPIYGYTF
TRBV7-3	-	TRBJ2-3	12	CASSSSTDTQYF
TRBV28	-	TRBJ1-5	15	CASSPTMGSNQPQHF
TRBV11-2	-	TRBJ1-3	17	CASSGEVGWRPGNTIYF
TRBV29-1	TRBD1	TRBJ1-2	15	CSVEPGQGVRDGYTF
TRBV11-1	-	TRBJ2-7	16	CASSPAGRGGSYEQYF
TRBV25-1	TRBD1	TRBJ2-7	15	CASSARGQVKWEQYF
TRBV5-4	-	TRBJ1-2	15	CASSLVTGPGYGYTF
TRBV28	-	TRBJ1-1	15	CASSLQGEMNTEAFF
TRBV29-1	-	TRBJ2-5	10	CSVGASAQYF
TRBV4-1	-	TRBJ2-1	15	CASSQAPSAYNEQFF
TRBV4-3	-	TRBJ2-2	17	CASSQEVERVNTGELFF
TRBV2	-	TRBJ2-2	14	CASRMTTATGELFF
TRBV7-9	-	TRBJ2-2	15	CASSLSSKNTGELFF
TRBV5-5	-	TRBJ1-2	13	CASTPASNYGYTF
TRBV5-8	-	TRBJ1-2	14	CASSEVRGSYGYTF
TRBV11-3	-	TRBJ2-7	11	CASSLEVEQYF
TRBV11-3	-	TRBJ1-3	16	CASSSGQFFSGNTIYF
TRBV5-1	TRBD2	TRBJ2-1	15	CASSPRLAGGGEQFF
TRBV7-2	TRBD2	TRBJ2-1	16	CASSLWEERDYNEQFF
TRBV10-3	-	TRBJ2-3	15	CAISEVEGGTDTQYF
TRBV18	-	TRBJ2-7	13	CASSPKRGYEQYF
TRBV7-3	-	TRBJ2-6	15	CASSPTGSGANVLTF
TRBV10-1	TRBD2	TRBJ2-7	16	CASSDFGREGPYEQYF
TRBV18	TRBD1	TRBJ2-2	14	CASPRDRVTGELFF
TRBV29-1	TRBD2	TRBJ2-1	12	CSAGTRVGEQFF
TRBV7-6	-	TRBJ2-1	13	CASSGGPYNEQFF
TRBV9	-	TRBJ2-7	15	CASSVAGREADEQYF
TRBV28	-	TRBJ2-2	14	CASTPGTKTGELFF
TRBV6-2/TRBV6-3	-	TRBJ2-7	12	CASSSSSYEQYF
TRBV10-1	TRBD2	TRBJ2-1	15	CAIRETSGREDEQFF
TRBV7-9	-	TRBJ2-7	14	CASSLSGKFYEQYF
TRBV7-9	-	TRBJ1-4	15	CASSIPSRVNEKLFF
TRBV27	-	TRBJ2-3	12	CASGFSTDTQYF
TRBV11-3	-	TRBJ2-6	14	CASSFNSGANVLTF
TRBV5-4	TRBD1	TRBJ2-2	15	CASSLLAGGTGELFF
TRBV19	TRBD1	TRBJ1-5	19	CASSIILTGGFSVGQPQHF
TRBV6-5	TRBD1	TRBJ2-7	15	CASRDPGQRNYEQYF
TRBV5-5	-	TRBJ1-2	17	CASSWGSSPGAFYGYTF
TRBV10-1	-	TRBJ1-1	12	CASSDPNTEAFF
TRBV6-1	TRBD1	TRBJ1-2	16	CASSEASRGRSYGYTF
TRBV28	TRBD1	TRBJ1-6	16	CASRGTDRGPISPLHF
TRBV10-3	TRBD1	TRBJ2-5	16	CAISDRVGQVQETQYF
TRBV11-2	-	TRBJ2-5	18	CASSLVGVGRGYQETQYF
TRBV25-1	-	TRBJ1-1	15	CASSPGGTGNTEAFF
TRBV10-3	TRBD1	TRBJ1-4	16	CAISSGQDTTNEKLFF
TRBV4-3	TRBD1	TRBJ2-7	14	CASSQADRGYEQYF
TRBV10-3	TRBD1	TRBJ2-7	14	CAISQTGVGDEQYF
TRBV27	-	TRBJ2-5	16	CASSFTGTVLGETQYF
TRBV7-6	-	TRBJ2-7	14	CASSSRVGTYEQYF
TRBV3-1/TRBV3-2	-	TRBJ2-4	15	CASSPSIGHENIQYF
TRBV2	-	TRBJ1-4	14	CASSTGLSNEKLFF
TRBV7-9	TRBD1	TRBJ2-7	14	CASSGQGASYEQYF
TRBV7-9	-	TRBJ2-7	14	CASSIVAESYEQYF
TRBV7-3	-	TRBJ2-2	16	CASSATSRGLGGELFF
TRBV29-1	TRBD2	TRBJ2-2	15	CSVRGLAGYTGELFF
TRBV18	-	TRBJ1-6	13	CASSSDTNTPLHF